This T cell receptor beta chain emerged from a study of shared clonotypes between healthy human individuals. Study-level background: Aged between 18 and 49, the donors were a couple of women and three men. CD8 memory received one plate per donor, CD8 naive two, CD4 memory three and CD4 naive three.

Terminally differentiated effector memory CD45RA+ cells were left out of the naive CD8 fraction, which was CD45RO-negative and positively selected for CCR7. The CDR3 extends over 14 amino acids. Germline values: CDR1 SGDLS, CDR2 YYNGEE. Deletions cut 4 bases from V and 5 bases from J, with 13 bases between. Notes on this clone: The antigen is unknown.

Study results and caveats: Collection of samples was limited to blood; tissue repertoires likely differ.

Deep level was the assay's run setting. The data were produced by immunoSEQ multiplex PCR, yet TCRdb's version contains in-frame clones alone and is incomplete. The table shows just over 2,000,000 clones, with approximately 94% occurring only once. The rearrangement joins TRBV9 to TRBJ2-1, with D possibly being TRBD2 (6 bases). What was sequenced was naive CD8+ T cells sorted from blood. The TCR sequence derives from a man aged 18 to 35 in good health. CDR3 loop: CASSRGGGNNEQFF. In DNA form, the CDR3 reads TGTGCCAGCAGCAGGGGAGGTGGGAACAATGAGCAGTTCTTC.